This entry lists 17 T cell receptor beta chains sequenced from one sample in a study of blood T cells in healthy people across ages. Primers used in a second PCR of about 7 to 12 cycles were a sample-barcoded 5' primer and a J-beta primer mix. TCRdb re-called the 5' RACE reads with MiXCR, one entry per CDR3 protein. In the table there are nearly 800,000 distinct CDR3 sequences, roughly three fifths of which are singletons. Material for sequencing was blood. These receptors came from a man between 35 and 55 years old in good health.

The CDR3 DNA is TGTGCCAGCAGTACGACAGGACACTATGGCTACACCTTC. It codes for CASSTTGHYGYTF. The chain combines TRBV12-3 or TRBV12-4 with TRBJ1-2, with a weak D call TRBD1 (6 bases). This CDR3 is 13 amino acids long. Deletions cut 5 bases from V and 3 bases from J, with 10 bases between.

V gene TRBV29-1 combines with J gene TRBJ2-4, with TRBD2 as a possible D gene (6 bases). The DNA end is a closer match to TRBJ2-5, so the J assignment may be wrong. Germline lookup yields CDR1 SQVTM and CDR2 ANQGSEA. The CDR3 totals 16 residues. The CDR3 protein is CSVGILKAGSEETQYF. The CDR3 nucleotides read TGCAGCGTTGGGATCTTAAAAGCGGGCAGCGAAGAGACCCAGTACTTC.

This clonotype was detected a few times. The rearrangement uses TRBV20-1 and TRBJ2-3; D may be TRBD2 (6 bases). The CDR3 is made up of 18 amino acids. From germline, CDR1 is DFQATT and CDR2 SNEGSKA (reference sequence). Trimming removed 5 bases from V and 1 base from J, with 25 bases in between. CDR3: CSAYRLVTSRGRTDTQYF. As DNA, the CDR3 is TGCAGTGCTTATCGACTAGTCACCTCTCGTGGTCGCACAGATACGCAGTATTTT.

The CDR3 protein is CSARALTRDGPEQYF. The CDR3 bases are TGCAGTGCTAGAGCCTTGACACGGGACGGTCCGGAGCAGTACTTC. The chain employs TRBV20-1 and TRBJ2-7, with D perhaps assigned TRBD1 or TRBD2 (5 bases each). The ends were cut back, 1 base at V and 7 bases at J, with 20 bases in the middle. The germline CDR1 and CDR2 sequences are DFQATT and SNEGSKA (reference sequence). The CDR3 length is 15 residues.

The V and J genes are TRBV7-3 and TRBJ1-2; 7 bases agree with TRBD1. J lost 8 bases, V lost 5 bases, and 11 bases had no gene match. CDR1 SGHTA and CDR2 FQGTGA come from the germline V gene. The CDR3 has 14 residues. CDR3 sequence: CASSQKGTERGYTF. The CDR3 coding sequence is TGTGCCAGCAGCCAGAAGGGGACAGAACGAGGCTACACCTTC.

V gene TRBV28 combines with J gene TRBJ1-5; no clear D gene. From germline, CDR1 is MDHEN and CDR2 SYDVKM. V was pared by 4 bases and J by 0 bases, with 10 bases between. This CDR3 has 15 amino acids. CDR3 DNA: TGTGCCAGCAGTTCCCGCCAGCCTAGCAATCAGCCCCAGCATTTT. It translates to CASSSRQPSNQPQHF.

The genes are TRBV20-1 and TRBJ2-4; D is possibly TRBD1 or TRBD2 (7 bases each). The CDR3 is 11 amino acids. In germline, CDR1 is DFQATT, CDR2 SNEGSKA (reference sequence). V was shortened by 4 bases and J by 13 bases, with 14 bases between the two germline ends. The DNA for the CDR3 is TGCAGTGCTAATCCCAGGGGGGGGCAGTACTTC. This encodes CSANPRGGQYF.

As regards this clonotype: A much larger clone differs by one base, so this may be a read error. This rearrangement joins TRBV9 to TRBJ1-1; weak D call: TRBD1 (5 bases). Trimming removed 3 bases at V and 4 bases at J, with 16 bases between. Germline V gene lookup returns CDR1 SGDLS and CDR2 YYNGEE. The CDR3 has 15 residues. DNA for the CDR3: TGTGCCAGCAGCGCAGGACATTTGGGTAGCACTGAAGCTTTCTTT. Amino acids: CASSAGHLGSTEAFF.

The V gene is TRBV29-1, the J gene TRBJ1-1; D may be TRBD1 (5 bases). The V and J ends lost 6 bases and 8 bases respectively, with 13 bases between them. The length of the CDR3 is 11 residues. Germline V lookup: CDR1 SQVTM, CDR2 ANQGSEA. In nucleotides, the CDR3 is TGCAGCGTCGCCAAGGCAGGGGAAGCTTTCTTT. Translation: CSVAKAGEAFF.

The J gene is TRBJ2-3, the V gene TRBV18; 7 bases are shared with TRBD2. The ends lost 2 bases at V and 0 bases at J; junction bases unmatched: 5. The CDR3 loop spans 16 amino acids. Germline V gene lookup returns CDR1 KGHSH and CDR2 LQKENI. CDR3: CASSPGRGGSTDTQYF. CDR3 DNA: TGTGCCAGCTCACCAGGGCGCGGGGGAAGCACAGATACGCAGTATTTT.

This chain joins TRBV10-3 and TRBJ2-1; 8 nucleotides agree with TRBD1. CDR3 length: 12 residues. V was pared by 10 bases and J by 7 bases, with 6 bases of the junction left unmatched. CDR1 is ENHRY, CDR2 SYGVKD, per germline. CDR3 amino acids: CATQGVGNEQFF. DNA for the CDR3: TGTGCCACACAGGGGGTCGGGAATGAGCAGTTCTTC.

To note about this clonotype: Sequence at one end of the junction differs from germline and may be a read error. The chain employs TRBV6-2 or TRBV6-3 and TRBJ2-7, with 8 bases that match TRBD1. The J call is in doubt because the DNA end fits TRBJ2-5 better. Germline CDR1 and CDR2: MNHEY and SVGEGT. This CDR3 spans 18 amino acids. CDR3 DNA sequence: TGTGCCCGCAGTTACTTTCTTCAGGACAGGGTCGGTGAGGAGACCCAGTACTTC. Protein product: CARSYFLQDRVGEETQYF.

This sequence joins TRBV20-1 and TRBJ2-1; 10 bases agree with TRBD2. The CDR3 contains 18 residues. Looked up from germline, CDR1 is DFQATT and CDR2 is SNEGSKA (reference sequence). J was trimmed by 0 bases and V by 7 bases; bases with no gene match: 15. DNA of the CDR3: TGCAGTGTAGCACTTGAGACTAGCGGGCTAACCTCCTACAATGAGCAGTTCTTC. As protein: CSVALETSGLTSYNEQFF.

CDR3 sequence: CASSLQAGVEQYF. The CDR3 nucleotides are TGCGCCAGCAGCTTGCAAGCGGGAGTTGAGCAGTATTTT. The genes are TRBV5-1 and TRBJ2-3, with TRBD2 identical over 8 bases. The length of the CDR3 is 13 residues. J lost 11 bases, V lost 1 base, and 6 bases had no gene match. Per germline, CDR1 SGHRS and CDR2 YFSETQ.

This clonotype was counted a few times. This sequence joins TRBV5-5 and TRBJ2-4, with D perhaps TRBD1 (6 bases). Germline loops: CDR1 SGHKS, CDR2 YYEKEE (reference sequence). The CDR3 has 17 residues. Trimming cost V 4 bases and J 2 bases, with 19 bases left between them. The CDR3 coding sequence is TGTGCCAGCAGCGGAGAGGGGACAAAAGGGCCCAAAAACATTCAGTACTTC. This codes for CASSGEGTKGPKNIQYF.

The chain links TRBV29-1 to TRBJ1-4; weak D call: TRBD1 (6 bases). The CDR3 runs 13 residues. The ends were cut back, 4 bases at V and 7 bases at J, with 13 bases in the middle. Germline CDR1 is SQVTM and CDR2 is ANQGSEA. The CDR3 is CSVGGRGGEKLFF. The DNA of the CDR3 is TGCAGCGTTGGGGGCCGAGGGGGTGAAAAACTGTTTTTT. The complete variable domain, with remaining parts taken from reference TRBV29-1 and TRBJ1-4, reads SAVISQKPSRDICQRGTSLTIQCQVDSQVTMMFWYRQQPGQSLTLIATANQGSEATYESGFVIDKFPISRPNLTFSTLTVSNMSPEDSSIYLCSVGGRGGEKLFFGSGTQLSVL.

This chain connects TRBV4-2 to TRBJ2-3; TRBD2 aligns across 11 bases. Germline V CDR1 and CDR2: LGHNA, YNFKEQ. The junction had 14 bases not matched to a gene; V was cut back by 0 bases and J by 0 bases. There are 21 residues in the CDR3. Written as DNA, the CDR3 is TGTGCCAGCAGCCAAGACGGACCTAGCGGGGGGTACCAGAGCAGCACAGATACGCAGTATTTT. Protein: CASSQDGPSGGYQSSTDTQYF.